The clone carrying this T cell receptor (beta chain) turned up a few times. The sample belongs to a study of blood T cell repertoires in COVID-19. Study as a whole: PBMCs, B-cell-depleted T cells, or T cells provided the cDNA or gDNA that made up the material.

The germline V gene has CDR1 MNHEY and CDR2 SMNVEV (reference sequence). This CDR3 region has 16 residues. V lost 2 bases and J lost 6, with 17 bases in between. TCRdb keeps only in-frame clones here, not all; method: immunoSEQ multiplex PCR. Of hundreds of thousands of clones listed, roughly nine tenths were seen once; the top ten hold 2% to 2.5%. The origin of this receptor is a woman aged 45 to 65 who had recovered from COVID-19. The sequenced sample consisted of peripheral blood. The J gene is TRBJ2-1, the V gene TRBV27, with D possibly being TRBD2 (5 bases). CDR3 sequence reads: CASSLSPSGLSNEQFF. CDR3 nucleotides: TGTGCCAGCAGTTTAAGCCCCTCCGGACTTTCCAATGAGCAGTTCTTC.